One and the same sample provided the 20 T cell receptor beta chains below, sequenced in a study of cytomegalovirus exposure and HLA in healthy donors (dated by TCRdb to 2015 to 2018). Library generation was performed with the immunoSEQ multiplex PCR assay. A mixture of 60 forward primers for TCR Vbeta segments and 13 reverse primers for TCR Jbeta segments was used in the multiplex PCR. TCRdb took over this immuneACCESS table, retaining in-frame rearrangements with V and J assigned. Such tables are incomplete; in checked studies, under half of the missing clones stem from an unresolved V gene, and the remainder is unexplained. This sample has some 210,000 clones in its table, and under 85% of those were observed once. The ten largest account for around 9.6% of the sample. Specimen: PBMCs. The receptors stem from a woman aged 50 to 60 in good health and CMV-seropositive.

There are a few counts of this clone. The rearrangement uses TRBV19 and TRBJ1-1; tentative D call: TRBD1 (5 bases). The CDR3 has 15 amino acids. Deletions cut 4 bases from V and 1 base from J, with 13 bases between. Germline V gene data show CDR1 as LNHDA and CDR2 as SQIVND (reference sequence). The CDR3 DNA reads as TGTGCCAGTAGTACCGTCGGACATCCGAACACTGAAGCTTTCTTT. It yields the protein CASSTVGHPNTEAFF. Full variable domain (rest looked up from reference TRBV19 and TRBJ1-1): DGGITQSPKYLFRKEGQNVTLSCEQNLNHDAMYWYRQDPGQGLRLIYYSQIVNDFQKGDIAEGYSVSREKKESFPLTVTSAQKNPTAFYLCASSTVGHPNTEAFFGQGTRLTVV.

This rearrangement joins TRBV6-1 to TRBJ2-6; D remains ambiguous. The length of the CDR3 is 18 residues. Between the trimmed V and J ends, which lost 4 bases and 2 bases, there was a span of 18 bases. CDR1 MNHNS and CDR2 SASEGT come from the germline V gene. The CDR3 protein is CASSVSTYGATGANVLTF. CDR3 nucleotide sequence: TGTGCCAGCAGTGTATCAACTTATGGAGCTACTGGGGCCAACGTCCTGACTTTC.

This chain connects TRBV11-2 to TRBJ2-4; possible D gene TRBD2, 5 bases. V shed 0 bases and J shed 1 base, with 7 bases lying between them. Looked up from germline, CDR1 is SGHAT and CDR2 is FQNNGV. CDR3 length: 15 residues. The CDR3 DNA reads TGTGCCAGCAGCTTAGAGGGAGCGGCCAAAAACATTCAGTACTTC. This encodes CASSLEGAAKNIQYF.

The CDR3 DNA reads as TGTGCCAGCAGTTTACCGGGGAATTTTAACTATGGCTACACCTTC. Its translation is CASSLPGNFNYGYTF. The chain carries TRBV28 and TRBJ1-2, with D hard to call. The CDR3 runs to 15 residues. V was pared by 2 bases and J by 1 base, with 11 bases between. CDR1 is MDHEN and CDR2 is SYDVKM in the germline V gene.

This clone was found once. The CDR3 loop is CASSQDHRGMTYEQYF. DNA of the CDR3: TGCGCCAGCAGCCAAGATCATAGGGGGATGACCTACGAGCAGTACTTC. This chain uses TRBV4-3 with TRBJ2-7; D possibly corresponds to TRBD1 (6 bases). The V and J ends lost 0 bases and 2 bases respectively, with 14 bases between them. In germline, CDR1 is LGHNA, CDR2 YSLEER. The CDR3 has 16 residues.

CDR3 bases: TGTGCCAGCTATACAGGGGTGAACACCGGGGAGCTGTTTTTT. It encodes CASYTGVNTGELFF. The chain uses TRBV5-6 and TRBJ2-2, with 7 positions matching TRBD1. The CDR3 totals 14 residues. Germline-derived CDR1 and CDR2 are SGHDT and YYEEEE. The J segment lost 1 base and the V segment lost 7 bases, leaving 4 bases of the junction unmatched.

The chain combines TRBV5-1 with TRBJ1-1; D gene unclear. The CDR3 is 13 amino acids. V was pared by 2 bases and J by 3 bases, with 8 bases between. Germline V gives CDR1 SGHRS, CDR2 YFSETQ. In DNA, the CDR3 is TGCGCCAGCAGCTTACGACTGGACACTGAAGCTTTCTTT. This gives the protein CASSLRLDTEAFF.

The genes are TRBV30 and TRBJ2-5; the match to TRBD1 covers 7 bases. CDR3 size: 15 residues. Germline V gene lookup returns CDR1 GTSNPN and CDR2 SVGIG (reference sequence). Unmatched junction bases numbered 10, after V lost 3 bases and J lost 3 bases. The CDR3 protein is CAWSLGRGGEETQYF. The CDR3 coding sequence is TGTGCCTGGAGCCTAGGGAGAGGGGGCGAAGAGACCCAGTACTTC.

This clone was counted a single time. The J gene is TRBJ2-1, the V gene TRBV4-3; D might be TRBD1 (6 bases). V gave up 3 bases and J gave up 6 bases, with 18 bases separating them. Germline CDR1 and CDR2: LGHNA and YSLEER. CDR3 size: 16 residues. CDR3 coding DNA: TGCGCCAGCAGCCACACTATCTTCATACAGGGCAATGAGCAGTTCTTC. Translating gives CASSHTIFIQGNEQFF.

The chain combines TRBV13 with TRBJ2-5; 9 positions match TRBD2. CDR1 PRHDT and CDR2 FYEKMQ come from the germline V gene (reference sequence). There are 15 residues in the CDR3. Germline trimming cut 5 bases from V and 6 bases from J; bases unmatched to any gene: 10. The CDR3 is CASSPPGLAGQTQYF. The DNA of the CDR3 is TGTGCCAGCAGCCCGCCGGGGCTAGCGGGACAGACCCAGTACTTC.

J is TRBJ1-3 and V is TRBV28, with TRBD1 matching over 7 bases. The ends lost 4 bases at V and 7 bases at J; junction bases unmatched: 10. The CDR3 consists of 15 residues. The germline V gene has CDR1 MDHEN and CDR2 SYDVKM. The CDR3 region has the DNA TGTGCCAGCAGTTCAATCGAGGGACAGAAGAACACCATATATTTT. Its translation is CASSSIEGQKNTIYF.

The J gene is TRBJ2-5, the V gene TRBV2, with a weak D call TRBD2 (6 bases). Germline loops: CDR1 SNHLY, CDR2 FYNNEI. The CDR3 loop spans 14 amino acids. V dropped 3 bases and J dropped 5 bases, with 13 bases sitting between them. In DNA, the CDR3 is TGTGCCAGCAGTGAGTGGGGGGTGCGGGAGACCCAGTACTTC. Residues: CASSEWGVRETQYF.

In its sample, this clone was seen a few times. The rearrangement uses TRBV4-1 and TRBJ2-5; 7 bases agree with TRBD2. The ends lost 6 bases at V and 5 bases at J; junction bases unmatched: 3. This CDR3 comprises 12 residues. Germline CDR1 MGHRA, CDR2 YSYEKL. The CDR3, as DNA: TGCGCCAGCAGGGGGGGGACGGAGACCCAGTACTTC. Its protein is CASRGGTETQYF.

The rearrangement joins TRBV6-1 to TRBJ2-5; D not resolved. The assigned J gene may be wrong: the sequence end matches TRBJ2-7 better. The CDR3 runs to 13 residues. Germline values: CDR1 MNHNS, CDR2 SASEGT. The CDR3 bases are TGTGCCAGCAGTGAATTCGCAGGCTACGAGCAGTACTTC. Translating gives CASSEFAGYEQYF.

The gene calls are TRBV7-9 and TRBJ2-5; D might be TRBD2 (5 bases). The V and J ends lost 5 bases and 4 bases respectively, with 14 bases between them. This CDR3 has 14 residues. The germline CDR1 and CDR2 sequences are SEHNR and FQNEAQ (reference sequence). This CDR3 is CASSPGSNRETQYF. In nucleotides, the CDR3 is TGTGCCAGCAGCCCGGGGTCGAATCGAGAGACCCAGTACTTC. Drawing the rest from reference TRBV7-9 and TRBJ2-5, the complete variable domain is DTGVSQNPRHKITKRGQNVTFRCDPISEHNRLYWYRQTLGQGPEFLTYFQNEAQLEKSRLLSDRFSAERPKGSFSTLEIQRTEQGDSAMYLCASSPGSNRETQYFGPGTRLLVL.

DNA of the CDR3: TGTGCCATCAGTGTCAGGCCGAGCGAAGCTTTCTTT. Translation gives CAISVRPSEAFF. The V and J genes are TRBV10-3 and TRBJ1-1, with no clear D. The V gene's germline CDR1 is ENHRY and CDR2 SYGVKD. This CDR3 has 12 amino acids. Trimming took off 4 bases at V and 8 bases at J, with 11 bases between the two ends.

This CDR3 reads CASSLAAGYEQYF. The CDR3 DNA follows: TGTGCCAGCAGCTTGGCGGCGGGCTACGAGCAGTACTTC. The chain recombines TRBV5-6 with TRBJ2-5; a weak D match, TRBD2 (5 bases). The better agreement between TRBJ2-7 and the DNA end casts doubt on the J call. The CDR3 loop spans 13 amino acids. From germline, CDR1 is SGHDT and CDR2 YYEEEE.

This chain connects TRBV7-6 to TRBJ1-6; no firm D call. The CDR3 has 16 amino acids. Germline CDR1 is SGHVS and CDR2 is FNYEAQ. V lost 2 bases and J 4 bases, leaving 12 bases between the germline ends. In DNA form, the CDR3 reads TGTGCCAGCAGCTTATACGCCCAGACATATAATTCACCCCTCCACTTT. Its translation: CASSLYAQTYNSPLHF.

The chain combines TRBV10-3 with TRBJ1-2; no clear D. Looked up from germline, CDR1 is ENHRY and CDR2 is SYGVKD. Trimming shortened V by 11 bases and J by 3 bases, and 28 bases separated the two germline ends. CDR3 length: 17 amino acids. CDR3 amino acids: CAVYGPREGLVDYGYTF. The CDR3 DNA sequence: TGTGCCGTCTATGGACCTAGGGAGGGCCTTGTTGACTATGGCTACACCTTC.

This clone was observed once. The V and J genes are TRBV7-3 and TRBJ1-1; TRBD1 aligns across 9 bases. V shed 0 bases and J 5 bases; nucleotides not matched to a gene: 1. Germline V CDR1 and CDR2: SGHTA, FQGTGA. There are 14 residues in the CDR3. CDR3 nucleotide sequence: TGTGCCAGCAGCTTAACTGGGACAGGGACTGAAGCTTTCTTT. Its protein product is CASSLTGTGTEAFF.